The sequence of this T cell receptor beta chain was determined in a study of CD8+CD57+ T cells in acquired aplastic anemia. Study as a whole: When averaged, DNA from sorted CD4+ and CD8+ cells came to 3.2 ug.

The germline V gene has CDR1 LGHNT and CDR2 FRNRAP. With 1 base clipped from V and 7 bases from J, the junction kept 0 bases outside the gene matches. This CDR3 is 14 amino acids long. CDR3 and TCR beta VDJ profiling relied on a genomic DNA template. In TCRdb, the reads were re-called with MiXCR into one record per CDR3 protein. The data contain roughly 100,000 distinct CDR3 sequences, 65% to 70% of them seen just once; the ten biggest clones take up about 60%. All patients picked for sequencing had shown, by flow cytometry, an expansion of CD8+CD57+ cells. Among the patients, all had severe acquired aplastic anemia.

The sample comprised sorted CD4+, CD8+, or CD8+CD57+ T cells (not recorded which) from PBMCs. V gene TRBV12-5 combines with J gene TRBJ1-6, with 8 positions matching TRBD1. The sequence was collected from a human donor with aplastic anemia. The CDR3 loop reads CASGLGQGNSPLHF. CDR3 DNA: TGTGCTAGTGGTTTGGGACAGGGGAATTCACCCCTCCACTTT.